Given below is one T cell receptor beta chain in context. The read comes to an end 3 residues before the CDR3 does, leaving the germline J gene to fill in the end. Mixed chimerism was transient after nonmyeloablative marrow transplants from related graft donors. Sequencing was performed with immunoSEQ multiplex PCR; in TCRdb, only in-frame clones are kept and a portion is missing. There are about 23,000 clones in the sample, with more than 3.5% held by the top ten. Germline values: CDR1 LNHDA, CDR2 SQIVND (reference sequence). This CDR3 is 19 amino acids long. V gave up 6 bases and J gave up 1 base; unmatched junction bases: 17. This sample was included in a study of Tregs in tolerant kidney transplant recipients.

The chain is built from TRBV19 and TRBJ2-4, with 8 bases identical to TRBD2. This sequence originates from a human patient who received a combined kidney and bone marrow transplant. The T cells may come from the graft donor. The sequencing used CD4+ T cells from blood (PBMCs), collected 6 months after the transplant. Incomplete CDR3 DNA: TGTGCCAGTAGCCAGCCACAGAAACTCTCTAGCGGGGCCAAAAACATT. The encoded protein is CASSQPQKLSSGAKNI. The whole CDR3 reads CASSQPQKLSSGAKNIQYF.